These 28 T cell receptor beta chains share one sample of origin, sequenced in a study of T cells in Graves' hyperthyroidism and ophthalmopathy. It was RNA transcripts that yielded the amplified TCR beta CDR3 regions. During a first-round RT-PCR of the TCR CDR3, the HTBI primer set was used. TCRdb ran MiXCR on the multiplex PCR reads and lists one entry per CDR3 protein. The sample has around 280,000 distinct CDR3 sequences; about an eighth are singletons. Input material: blood. The receptor source for this set is a woman aged 25 to 39 with Graves' hyperthyroidism that later progressed to Graves' ophthalmopathy.

The sample holds many counts of this clonotype. The gene calls are TRBV13 and TRBJ2-3; D unresolved. CDR1 and CDR2 (germline): PRHDT, FYEKMQ (reference sequence). The germline V and J ends were trimmed by 4 bases and 4 bases, with 18 bases remaining between them. The CDR3 totals 16 residues. Here the CDR3 reads CASSSPMARRADTQYF. In DNA, the CDR3 is TGTGCCAGCAGCTCTCCGATGGCCCGCCGAGCAGATACGCAGTATTTT.

This clonotype appeared many times. The CDR3 region is CASSSTITDTQYF. As DNA, the CDR3 is TGTGCCAGCAGCTCGACGATCACAGATACGCAGTATTTT. V gene TRBV5-6 combines with J gene TRBJ2-3; D call uncertain. Germline CDR1 SGHDT, CDR2 YYEEEE. The CDR3 is 13 residues long. V was cut by 3 bases and J by 2 bases, with 7 bases left in between.

This clonotype has just a few counts. The gene calls are TRBV6-1 and TRBJ1-3; no clear D. Trimming cost V 5 bases and J 0 bases, with 14 bases left between them. Germline V gene data show CDR1 as MNHNS and CDR2 as SASEGT. CDR3 length: 16 residues. CDR3 in DNA: TGTGCCAGCAGTCCGAATCTCATCCGCTCTGGAAACACCATATATTTT. It translates to CASSPNLIRSGNTIYF.

This clonotype occurred many times. The rearrangement links TRBV7-9 to TRBJ1-1; no firm D call. The CDR3 runs to 14 residues. CDR1 and CDR2 (germline): SEHNR, FQNEAQ (reference sequence). V was shortened by 4 bases and J by 5 bases, with 14 bases between the two germline ends. As DNA, the CDR3 is TGTGCCAGCAGCTCGTTCCGGACGGATACTGAAGCTTTCTTT. Encoded protein: CASSSFRTDTEAFF.

This clonotype was recorded at least ten times. The chain carries TRBV18 and TRBJ2-1; 9 bases map to TRBD2. V dropped 1 base and J dropped 0; count of bases not matched to a gene: 1. Germline V lookup: CDR1 KGHSH, CDR2 LQKENI. CDR3 length: 16 residues. The CDR3 sequence: CASSPLSGSSYNEQFF. The CDR3 DNA is TGTGCCAGCTCACCACTTAGCGGGAGCTCCTACAATGAGCAGTTCTTC.

CDR3 bases: TGTGCCAGCAGACCAACAGGGTTTAAAGGCTACACCTTC. This codes for CASRPTGFKGYTF. This chain joins TRBV6-2 or TRBV6-3 and TRBJ1-2; the D gene is possibly TRBD1 (6 bases). V lost 6 bases and J 8 bases, leaving 16 bases between the germline ends. Germline lookup yields CDR1 MNHEY and CDR2 SVGEGT. The CDR3 is made up of 13 amino acids.

This sequence joins TRBV4-1 and TRBJ1-5; unclear D gene. Trimming pared 2 bases from V and 7 bases from J, leaving 15 bases between. This CDR3 contains 15 residues. In germline, CDR1 is MGHRA, CDR2 YSYEKL. The chain's CDR3 is CASSQFYEGNQPQHF. DNA of the CDR3: TGCGCCAGCAGCCAATTCTATGAGGGAAACCAGCCCCAGCATTTT.

This clonotype was seen ten or more times. The gene calls are TRBV30 and TRBJ2-3; the D is unclear. Per the germline V gene, CDR1 is GTSNPN and CDR2 is SVGIG (reference sequence). V shed 3 bases and J shed 2 bases, with 12 bases lying between them. The CDR3 has 14 amino acids. DNA for the CDR3: TGTGCCTGGAGCTCTAACGTGCCCACAGATACGCAGTATTTT. Amino acid sequence: CAWSSNVPTDTQYF.

Comments on this clonotype: An end of the junction differs from the germline gene, which may be a read error. This sequence joins TRBV5-1 and TRBJ1-5; 8 positions agree with TRBD1. The germline V gene encodes CDR1 SGHRS and CDR2 YFSETQ. This CDR3 region has 14 residues. DNA of the CDR3: TGCGCCAGCAGCTTAGGGACAGGCAAGCAGCCCCAGCATTTT. It specifies CASSLGTGKQPQHF.

The sample holds many counts of this clonotype. This chain uses TRBV28 with TRBJ1-2, with TRBD1 matching over 11 bases. The CDR3 is 16 residues long. Germline loops: CDR1 MDHEN, CDR2 SYDVKM. The V and J ends lost 4 bases and 4 bases, in that order; junction bases with no gene match: 8. The chain's CDR3 is CASSSTSGTGGYGYTF. The CDR3 nucleotides read TGTGCCAGCAGTTCTACCTCCGGGACAGGGGGCTATGGCTACACCTTC.

This clonotype was seen repeatedly, ten times or more. The chain joins TRBV5-1 to TRBJ1-1; no clear D gene. The CDR3 totals 15 residues. The V gene's germline CDR1 is SGHRS and CDR2 YFSETQ. Trimming took 4 bases from V and 0 from J, leaving 13 bases between them. The CDR3, as DNA: TGCGCCAGCAGCGACTCGGGATTCCTGAACACTGAAGCTTTCTTT. Its translation is CASSDSGFLNTEAFF.

In this sample, this clonotype turned up a few times. A read error may explain this, as a much larger clone is one base away. This chain joins TRBV27 and TRBJ2-1; D assignment may be TRBD1 or TRBD2 (5 bases each). In germline, CDR1 is MNHEY, CDR2 SMNVEV (reference sequence). The CDR3 length is 15 residues. CDR3 residues: CASRFGVGLNNGQFF. In DNA, the CDR3 is TGTGCCAGCCGATTCGGGGTGGGGCTTAACAATGGGCAGTTCTTC.

This clonotype has ten or more counts. The V and J genes are TRBV7-6 and TRBJ2-7, with 8 positions matching TRBD2. Germline assignment: CDR1 SGHVS and CDR2 FNYEAQ. The CDR3 contains 16 residues. With V trimmed by 4 bases and J by 3 bases, 11 bases remained unmatched. The CDR3 sequence is CASSSPQGLGLYEQYF. Here the CDR3 DNA reads TGTGCCAGCAGCTCTCCCCAGGGACTAGGGCTCTACGAGCAGTACTTC.

There are many counts of this clonotype. The CDR3 DNA follows: TGTGCCAGCTCAGGGCAGGGGGCCGGACGTAACTATGGCTACACCTTC. Translating gives CASSGQGAGRNYGYTF. The V call is TRBV2, the J call TRBJ1-2; 8 bases are a match to TRBD1. The germline CDR1 and CDR2 sequences are SNHLY and FYNNEI. The CDR3 is 16 residues long. Unmatched junction bases numbered 12, after V lost 8 bases and J lost 1 base.

This clonotype was recorded at least ten times. The chain employs TRBV28 and TRBJ2-5; 7 bases match TRBD2. Germline assignment: CDR1 MDHEN and CDR2 SYDVKM. J lost 3 bases, V lost 3 bases, and 4 bases had no gene match. The CDR3 covers 14 residues. This CDR3 reads CASSFSLAKETQYF. CDR3 nucleotide sequence: TGTGCCAGCAGTTTCTCACTAGCGAAAGAGACCCAGTACTTC.

This clonotype showed up just a few times. V usage is TRBV29-1 and J usage is TRBJ2-7; D perhaps matches TRBD1 (6 bases). Germline assignment: CDR1 SQVTM and CDR2 ANQGSEA. The CDR3 totals 11 residues. V was shortened by 3 bases and J by 7 bases, with 10 bases between the two germline ends. CDR3 in amino acids: CSVEPTGEQYF. CDR3 nucleotide sequence: TGCAGCGTTGAGCCTACAGGGGAGCAGTACTTC.

This clonotype showed up many times. The V call is TRBV7-3, the J call TRBJ2-3; D remains unclear. CDR3 length: 13 amino acids. Per the germline V gene, CDR1 is SGHTA and CDR2 is FQGTGA. Deletions cut 3 bases from V and 2 bases from J, with 6 bases between. The DNA of the CDR3 is TGTGCCAGCAGCTTCCACGTCACAGATACGCAGTATTTT. Translation gives CASSFHVTDTQYF.

This clonotype was seen at least ten times. V gene TRBV28 combines with J gene TRBJ2-7, with TRBD2 matching 7 bases. V shed 6 bases, J shed 7 bases, and the junction held 12 bases outside the gene matches. Per the germline V gene, CDR1 is MDHEN and CDR2 is SYDVKM. This CDR3 is built from 14 residues. The CDR3 sequence is CASRPETSLREQYF. CDR3 bases: TGTGCCAGCAGACCTGAGACTAGCTTAAGGGAGCAGTACTTC.

This clonotype was recorded many times. V is TRBV28 and J is TRBJ1-5, with a tentative D call TRBD1 (5 bases). CDR1 is MDHEN, CDR2 SYDVKM, per germline. Trimming pared 2 bases from V and 7 bases from J, leaving 12 bases between. The CDR3 is 14 amino acids. CDR3 nucleotides: TGTGCCAGCAGTTTACAGGGTGGAAGACAGCCCCAGCATTTT. Translated: CASSLQGGRQPQHF. Full variable domain (outside the CDR3, taken from reference TRBV28 and TRBJ1-5): DVKVTQSSRYLVKRTGEKVFLECVQDMDHENMFWYRQDPGLGLRLIYFSYDVKMKEKGDIPEGYSVSREKKERFSLILESASTNQTSMYLCASSLQGGRQPQHFGDGTRLSIL.

This clonotype showed up many times. The J gene is TRBJ2-1, the V gene TRBV24-1; D is tentatively TRBD1 or TRBD2 (5 bases each). The CDR3 has 16 amino acids. The ends were cut back, 4 bases at V and 6 bases at J, with 18 bases in the middle. Germline assignment: CDR1 KGHDR and CDR2 SFDVKD. The CDR3 loop is CATSDRAGSGSNEQFF. The CDR3 nucleotides are TGTGCCACCAGTGACAGAGCAGGGAGCGGATCCAATGAGCAGTTCTTC.

This clonotype appeared many times. V gene TRBV7-8 combines with J gene TRBJ2-2; D possibly corresponds to TRBD2 (6 bases). The CDR3 contains 18 residues. Trimming removed 5 bases from V and 2 bases from J, with 21 bases in between. Germline V CDR1 and CDR2: SGHVS, FQNEAQ. The CDR3: CASSTRLGSELNTGELFF. In DNA form, the CDR3 reads TGTGCCAGCAGCACCCGACTAGGATCCGAACTTAACACCGGGGAGCTGTTTTTT.

This clonotype was seen many times. J is TRBJ1-2 and V is TRBV5-8, with D perhaps TRBD1 (6 bases). This CDR3 region has 11 residues. V was pared by 4 bases and J by 11 bases, with 12 bases between. Germline loops: CDR1 SGHTS, CDR2 YDEGEE. For the CDR3, the DNA is TGTGCCAGCAGCGAAAGACAGGAGTACACCTTC. It codes for CASSERQEYTF.

This clonotype was counted many times. The chain carries TRBV15 and TRBJ1-6; D not certain. Trimming took 4 bases from V and 0 from J, leaving 7 bases between them. Germline lookup yields CDR1 LNHNV and CDR2 YYDKDF (reference sequence). The CDR3 is 15 residues long. CDR3 in amino acids: CATSTRSSYNSPLHF. The DNA for the CDR3 is TGTGCCACCAGCACACGGAGCTCCTATAATTCACCCCTCCACTTT.

There are many counts of this clonotype. The chain recombines TRBV6-2 or TRBV6-3 with TRBJ2-5, with D perhaps matching TRBD2 (7 bases). Germline V gene sequence: CDR1 MNHEY, CDR2 SVGEGT. V lost 2 bases to trimming and J lost 13 bases, with 29 bases between them. CDR3 length: 17 residues. The CDR3, as DNA: TGTGCCAGCAGTTACGAGGTAGGGATGGGGGGCAGCGGGAACGCGTACTTC. Its translation is CASSYEVGMGGSGNAYF.

As concerns this clonotype: A much larger clone differs from this one at a single base, so this may be a read error. V is TRBV13 and J is TRBJ2-3; 7 bases line up with TRBD1. Germline CDR1 reads PRHDT; CDR2 reads FYEKMQ (reference sequence). The CDR3 covers 15 residues. The DNA of the CDR3 is TGTGCCAGCACCACAGGGGTAACTTTGACAGATACGCAATATTTT. It codes for CASTTGVTLTDTQYF.

This clonotype came up many times. CDR3 in amino acids: CSASSGPYNEQFF. CDR3 bases: TGCAGTGCTAGTAGCGGGCCTTACAATGAGCAGTTCTTC. The genes are TRBV20-1 and TRBJ2-1; TRBD2 matches 7 bases. V lost 3 bases, J lost 4 bases, and 3 bases stayed unmatched. Per germline, CDR1 DFQATT and CDR2 SNEGSKA (reference sequence). The CDR3 totals 13 residues.

This clonotype was observed at least ten times. The junction and the germline gene differ at one end; a read error may be behind it. The chain combines TRBV30 with TRBJ2-1; D possibly matches TRBD1 or TRBD2 (5 bases each). Per germline, CDR1 GTSNPN and CDR2 SVGIG (reference sequence). The CDR3 extends over 12 amino acids. CDR3 residues: CAWSSGPNGQFF. The CDR3 DNA reads as TGTGCCTGGTCCTCGGGACCGAATGGGCAGTTCTTC.

In its sample, this clonotype was seen many times. The V call is TRBV7-8, the J call TRBJ1-2; TRBD1 matches at 12 bases. CDR3 length: 16 amino acids. V trimming: 1 base; J trimming: 12 bases; junction bases outside the gene matches: 12. Looked up from germline, CDR1 is SGHVS and CDR2 is FQNEAQ. CDR3 residues: CASSLDLGQGAWGNTF. DNA of the CDR3: TGTGCCAGCAGCTTAGATTTGGGACAGGGGGCGTGGGGAAACACCTTC.